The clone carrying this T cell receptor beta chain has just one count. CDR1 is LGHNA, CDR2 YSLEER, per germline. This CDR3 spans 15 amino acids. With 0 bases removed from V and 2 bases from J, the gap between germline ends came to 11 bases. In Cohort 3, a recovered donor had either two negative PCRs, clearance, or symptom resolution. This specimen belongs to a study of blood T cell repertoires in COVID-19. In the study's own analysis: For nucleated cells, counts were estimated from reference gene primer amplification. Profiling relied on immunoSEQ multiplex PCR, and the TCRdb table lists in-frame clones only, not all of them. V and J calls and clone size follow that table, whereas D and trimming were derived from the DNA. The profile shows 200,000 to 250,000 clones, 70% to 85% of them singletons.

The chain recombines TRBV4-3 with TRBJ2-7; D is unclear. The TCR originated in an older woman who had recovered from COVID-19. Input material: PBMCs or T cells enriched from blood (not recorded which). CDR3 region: CASSQDEEGTYEQYF. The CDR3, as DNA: TGCGCCAGCAGCCAAGATGAGGAAGGTACCTACGAGCAGTACTTC.